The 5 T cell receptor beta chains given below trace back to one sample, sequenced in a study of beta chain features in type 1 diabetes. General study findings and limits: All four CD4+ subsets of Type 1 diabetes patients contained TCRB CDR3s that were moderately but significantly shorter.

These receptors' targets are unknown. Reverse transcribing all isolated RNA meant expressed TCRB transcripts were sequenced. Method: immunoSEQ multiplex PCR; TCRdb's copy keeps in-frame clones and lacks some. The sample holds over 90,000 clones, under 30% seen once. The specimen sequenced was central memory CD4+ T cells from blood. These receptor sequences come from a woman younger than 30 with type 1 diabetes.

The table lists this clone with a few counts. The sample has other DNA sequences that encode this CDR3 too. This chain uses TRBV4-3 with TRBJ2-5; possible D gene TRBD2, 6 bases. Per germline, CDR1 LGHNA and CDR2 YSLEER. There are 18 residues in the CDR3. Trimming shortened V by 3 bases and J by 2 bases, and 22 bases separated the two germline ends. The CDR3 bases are TGCGCCAGCAGCCAGGAAGCACCATCGAGCGGGTTACAAGAGACCCAGTACTTC. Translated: CASSQEAPSSGLQETQYF.

The CDR3 nucleotides read TGTGCCAGCAGCACCTGGGGACTAGCGGGAGGAGAGACCCAGTACTTC. Encoded protein: CASSTWGLAGGETQYF. V and J are TRBV9 and TRBJ2-5; the match to TRBD2 covers 15 bases. The J segment lost 4 bases and the V segment lost 4 bases, leaving 5 bases of the junction unmatched. Germline loops: CDR1 SGDLS, CDR2 YYNGEE. The CDR3 totals 16 residues.

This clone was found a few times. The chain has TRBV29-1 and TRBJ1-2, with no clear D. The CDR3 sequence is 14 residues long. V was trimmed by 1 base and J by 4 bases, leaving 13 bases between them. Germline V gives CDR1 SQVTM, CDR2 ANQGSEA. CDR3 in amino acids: CSVEGRGVSYGYTF. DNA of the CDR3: TGCAGCGTTGAAGGACGCGGGGTTAGCTATGGCTACACCTTC.

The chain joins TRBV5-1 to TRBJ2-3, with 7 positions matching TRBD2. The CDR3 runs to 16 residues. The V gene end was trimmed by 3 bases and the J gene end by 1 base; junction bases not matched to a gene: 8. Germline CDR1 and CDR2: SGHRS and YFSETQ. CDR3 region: CASSSQGGGRTDTQYF. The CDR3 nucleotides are TGCGCCAGCAGCTCCCAGGGCGGGGGACGCACAGATACGCAGTATTTT.

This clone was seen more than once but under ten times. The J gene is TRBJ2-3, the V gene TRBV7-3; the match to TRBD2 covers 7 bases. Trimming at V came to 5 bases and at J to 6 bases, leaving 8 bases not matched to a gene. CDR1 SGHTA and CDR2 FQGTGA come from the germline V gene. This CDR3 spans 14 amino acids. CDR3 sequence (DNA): TGTGCCAGCAGCAAAAGCGGGGCGGGGGATACGCAGTATTTT. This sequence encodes CASSKSGAGDTQYF.